This T cell receptor beta chain was obtained from a study of shared clonotypes between healthy human individuals. Generated by immunoSEQ multiplex PCR, the TCRdb table keeps only in-frame clones and is missing some. The sample includes 1.4 million to 1.5 million clones, around 95% seen only once; the top ten take approximately 1.1%. This TCR was sampled from a man in his thirties or forties in good health. Sequenced sample: naive CD4+ T cells sorted from blood. Subset denoted: CD45RA+ positively selected.

The CDR3 DNA follows: TGTGCCAGCAGCCCCCGGGTGGGAATAGCGGGAGGGACCGGGGAGCTGTTTTTT. This sequence encodes CASSPRVGIAGGTGELFF. The rearrangement links TRBV9 to TRBJ2-2, with TRBD2 matching over 11 bases. V lost 4 bases and J lost 5; bases outside the gene matches: 13. This CDR3 contains 18 residues. Looked up from germline, CDR1 is SGDLS and CDR2 is YYNGEE.